This paragraph covers one TCR beta chain sequence. This entry belongs to a study of cytomegalovirus exposure and HLA in healthy donors. The CDR3 length is 16 residues. Trimming at V came to 0 bases and at J to 1 base, leaving 1 base not matched to a gene. CDR1 MNHEY and CDR2 SVGAGI come from the germline V gene. The PCR ran on 60 Vbeta and 13 Jbeta primers. Repertoires were generated with immunoSEQ multiplex PCR, while TCRdb's copy carries only in-frame clones and drops some. Among fewer than 150,000 clones, approximately 85% were seen once, and the ten largest hold over 6.5%. Sequencing was performed on PBMCs. The rearrangement links TRBV6-5 to TRBJ2-2; 8 bases fit TRBD2. The clonotype comes from a woman aged 30 to 39 in good health and CMV-seropositive. The CDR3 protein is CASSYSTSGNTGELFF. The CDR3 bases are TGTGCCAGCAGTTACTCAACTAGCGGGAACACCGGGGAGCTGTTTTTT.